This T cell receptor (beta chain) was captured by sequencing in a study of blood T cells in healthy people across ages. Primers used in a second PCR of about 6 to 11 cycles were a sample-barcoded 5' primer and a J-beta primer mix. TCRdb used MiXCR to reprocess the 5' RACE reads, holding one entry per CDR3 protein. The profile covers about 720,000 distinct CDR3 sequences, with 20% to 25% appearing a single time and roughly 3.8% taken by the ten largest. Per sample, extraction of total RNA gave at least 5.5 micrograms in every case. This clonotype was seen more than once but under ten times. Mismatch with germline at one junction end may stem from a read error. These data were also reused for a study on T cells of mothers and their children. As that report states: Mothers and children who were related shared slightly more overlap than unrelated pairs, but not significantly more.

This clonotype was obtained from a boy younger than 18 in good health. The sequenced sample was blood.

The CDR3 coding sequence is TGCGCCAGCAGCCAAGATGCAGGGGCCTACAAGCAGTACTTC. As protein: CASSQDAGAYKQYF. The rearrangement joins TRBV4-3 to TRBJ2-7, with TRBD1 as a possible D gene (6 bases). The germline gives CDR1 LGHNA, CDR2 YSLEER. The CDR3 is made up of 14 amino acids.